Presented here are 4 T cell receptor beta chains from one specimen sequenced in a study of blood T cell repertoires in COVID-19. Repertoires were generated with immunoSEQ multiplex PCR, while TCRdb's copy carries only in-frame clones and drops some. The sample holds around 230,000 clones, over 80% seen once. Material: peripheral blood. Receptors were obtained from a middle-aged man with acute or convalescent COVID-19.

V and J are TRBV5-1 and TRBJ2-2; a possible D gene is TRBD1 (6 bases). Per the germline V gene, CDR1 is SGHRS and CDR2 is YFSETQ. The CDR3 covers 16 residues. V was clipped by 1 base and J by 4 bases, with 14 bases between them. CDR3 in DNA: TGCGCCAGCAGCTTGTCCACCAGGGGTTTCACCGGGGAGCTGTTTTTT. Its protein is CASSLSTRGFTGELFF.

The J gene is TRBJ2-2, the V gene TRBV5-6; no reliable D call. The CDR3 is made up of 13 amino acids. CDR1 and CDR2 (germline): SGHDT, YYEEEE. The germline V and J ends were trimmed by 2 bases and 5 bases, with 7 bases remaining between them. The DNA for the CDR3 is TGTGCCAGCAGCTTTGATCTAACCGGGGAGCTGTTTTTT. Its protein is CASSFDLTGELFF.

This clone was detected only once. The chain couples TRBV29-1 to TRBJ1-4, with 10 bases that match TRBD1. J was trimmed by 6 bases and V by 7 bases; bases with no gene match: 2. Germline V CDR1 and CDR2: SQVTM, ANQGSEA. CDR3 length equals 12 residues. The chain's CDR3 is CSAGTGDEKLFF. The CDR3 DNA is TGCAGCGCCGGGACAGGGGATGAAAAACTGTTTTTT.

The CDR3 reads CASRWTDNYGYTF. CDR3 bases: TGTGCCAGCAGATGGACAGATAACTATGGCTACACCTTC. The J gene is TRBJ1-2, the V gene TRBV6-5; D is possibly TRBD1 (6 bases). Germline V gene lookup returns CDR1 MNHEY and CDR2 SVGAGI. V was pared by 6 bases and J by 1 base, with 9 bases between. The CDR3 consists of 13 residues.